The 2 T cell receptor beta chains below come from one sample, sequenced in a study of T cell repertoires in cytomegalovirus infection. TCRdb re-called the reads with MiXCR, one entry per CDR3 protein. The sample has approximately 180,000 distinct CDR3 sequences; 9.5% are singletons. Input material: PBMCs. The source is a human donor in good health (CMV status not recorded). Some clones in this sample may be carry-over from other donors' samples.

V gene TRBV29-1 combines with J gene TRBJ2-1; 9 nucleotides agree with TRBD2. J was trimmed by 4 bases and V by 7 bases; bases with no gene match: 8. CDR1 is SQVTM and CDR2 is ANQGSEA in the germline V gene. The CDR3 is 14 residues long. This chain's CDR3 is CSAPFSGSYNEQFF. As DNA, the CDR3 is TGCAGCGCCCCTTTTAGCGGGAGTTACAATGAGCAGTTCTTC.

This clonotype was recorded at least ten times. The chain uses TRBV7-2 and TRBJ2-5, with TRBD1 identical over 7 bases. Germline V CDR1 and CDR2: SGHTA, FQGNSA. V trimming: 4 bases; J trimming: 2 bases; junction bases outside the gene matches: 7. The CDR3 runs 15 residues. The CDR3 sequence is CASSSRTGEQETQYF. The CDR3 bases are TGTGCCAGCAGCTCACGGACAGGAGAGCAAGAGACCCAGTACTTC. Full variable domain (missing parts from reference TRBV7-2 and TRBJ2-5): GAGVSQSPSNKVTEKGKDVELRCDPISGHTALYWYRQSLGQGLEFLIYFQGNSAPDKSGLPSDRFSAERTGGSVSTLTIQRTQQEDSAVYLCASSSRTGEQETQYFGPGTRLLVL.